The entry below gives a single T cell receptor (beta chain) sequence along with its context. Antigen specificity is unknown. This entry is derived from a study of shared clonotypes between healthy human individuals. Regarding the study as a whole: A reduction in generation probabilities was seen for non-shared clonotypes relative to those shared by all four donors. With few donors, the genetic and exposure-history diversity represented was limited.

As processed by the authors: Junction-only immunoSEQ data arrived without quality scores, meaning filtering differed. Profiled with immunoSEQ multiplex PCR; TCRdb holds only in-frame clones, not every one. V and J calls and clone size are copied from that table; D and trimming were computed from the DNA. This table has around 2.5 million clones, approximately 93% appearing once. Sequenced: naive CD4+ T cells from PBMCs. The subset here: CD45RA+ positively selected. The TCR comes from a man aged 18 to 30 in good health. Some clones in this sample may be carry-over from other donors' samples.

CDR3 sequence: CASSLSNYEQYF. CDR3 nucleotide sequence: TGTGCCAGCAGCCTTTCAAACTACGAGCAGTACTTC. The chain employs TRBV6-6 and TRBJ2-7; D gene ambiguous. The CDR3 is 12 residues long. Per germline, CDR1 MNHNY and CDR2 SVGAGI (reference sequence). The V gene lost 6 bases and the J gene lost 3 bases, with 9 bases spanning the gap.